The 4 T cell receptor beta chains reported below all come from one sample, sequenced in a study of blood T cell repertoires in COVID-19. The protocol was immunoSEQ multiplex PCR, while the TCRdb copy is restricted to in-frame clones and leaves out a portion. The sample lists about 170,000 clones, just under 85% occurring once. Sequencing was carried out using peripheral blood. The receptors were gathered from a woman of 80 years or more with acute or convalescent COVID-19.

The CDR3 is CASSPGVSYNSPLHF. The CDR3 nucleotides are TGTGCCAGCAGCCCCGGGGTTTCCTATAATTCACCCCTCCACTTT. V and J are TRBV5-8 and TRBJ1-6, with D hard to call. Germline CDR1 and CDR2: SGHTS and YDEGEE. The ends were cut back, 4 bases at V and 1 base at J, with 9 bases in the middle. The CDR3 has 15 amino acids.

The gene calls are TRBV1 and TRBJ2-7; the DNA was not used to check the table's D call, TRBD2. TRBV1 is termed a pseudogene. The CDR3 extends over 14 amino acids. CDR3 sequence (DNA): TGCACCAGCAGCCGCCCGGGGAGCTCCTACGAGCAGTACTTC. Encoded protein: CTSSRPGSSYEQYF.

The rearrangement joins TRBV11-3 to TRBJ2-1; TRBD2 aligns across 7 bases. The CDR3 covers 16 residues. The V and J ends lost 1 base and 8 bases, in that order; junction bases with no gene match: 11. Germline CDR1 and CDR2: SGHNT and YENEEA. CDR3 sequence reads: CASSLGGGRAADEQFF. The CDR3 DNA is TGTGCCAGCAGCTTAGGCGGAGGGAGGGCCGCGGATGAGCAGTTCTTC.

This clone has more than one count but fewer than ten. This chain connects TRBV19 to TRBJ1-1, with D possibly matching TRBD1 (6 bases). The V end lost 4 bases, the J end lost 5 bases, and 11 bases lay between the germline ends. The germline V gene has CDR1 LNHDA and CDR2 SQIVND (reference sequence). This CDR3 has 13 amino acids. The CDR3 DNA follows: TGTGCCAGTAGTAGAACAGGGTCGACTGAAGCTTTCTTT. Protein sequence: CASSRTGSTEAFF.